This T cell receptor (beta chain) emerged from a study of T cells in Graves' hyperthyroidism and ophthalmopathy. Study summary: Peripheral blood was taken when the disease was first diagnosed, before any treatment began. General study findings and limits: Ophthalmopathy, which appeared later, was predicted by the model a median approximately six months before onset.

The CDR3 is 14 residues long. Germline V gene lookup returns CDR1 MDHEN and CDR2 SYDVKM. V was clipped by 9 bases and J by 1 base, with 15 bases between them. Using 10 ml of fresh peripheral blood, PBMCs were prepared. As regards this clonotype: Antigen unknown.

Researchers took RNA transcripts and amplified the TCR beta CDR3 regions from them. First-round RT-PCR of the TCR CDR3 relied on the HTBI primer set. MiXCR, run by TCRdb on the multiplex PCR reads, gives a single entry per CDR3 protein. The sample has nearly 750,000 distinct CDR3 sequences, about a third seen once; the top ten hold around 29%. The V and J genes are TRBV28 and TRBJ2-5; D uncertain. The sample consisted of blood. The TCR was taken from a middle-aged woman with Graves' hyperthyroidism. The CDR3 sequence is CARAAEDFQETQYF. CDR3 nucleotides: TGTGCCAGGGCGGCTGAAGACTTCCAAGAGACCCAGTACTTC.